This T cell receptor (beta chain) originates from a study of CD8 T cells in Susac syndrome. The CDR3 loop spans 13 amino acids. V was clipped by 6 bases and J by 0 bases, with 5 bases between them. The study used treatment-naive patients who had stable or active relapsing-remitting disease as multiple sclerosis controls. TEMRA cells were FACS-enriched, while CD8+ and CD4+ T cells were negatively isolated. The authors reverse transcribed roughly 0.5 to 1 ug RNA with random hexamers. Using its own MiXCR run on the immunoSEQ multiplex PCR reads, TCRdb lists one record per CDR3 protein. Found here are some 200,000 distinct CDR3 sequences, roughly 92% of them singletons; the top ten hold around 0.15%.

Sequencing input: CD8+ T cells from PBMCs. This sequence originates from a human donor with multiple sclerosis. This chain joins TRBV12-3 or TRBV12-4 and TRBJ2-2; D uncertain. The CDR3 sequence is CASSYANTGELFF. The CDR3 DNA reads as TGTGCCAGCAGCTATGCGAACACCGGGGAGCTGTTTTTT.